The clone carrying this T cell receptor (beta chain) was detected many times. Its target is unknown. Using approximately 10 ml of fresh peripheral blood, PBMCs were prepared. The data stem from a study of T cells in Graves' hyperthyroidism and ophthalmopathy. Findings of the study overall: A median around 6 months before onset, the model predicted ophthalmopathy.

TCR beta CDR3 region amplification was performed from RNA transcripts. The primer set for the first-round RT-PCR of the TCR CDR3 was HTBI. One entry per CDR3 protein results from TCRdb running MiXCR on the multiplex PCR reads. This sample has roughly 280,000 distinct CDR3 sequences, with approximately 20% found just once. In germline, CDR1 is GTSNPN, CDR2 SVGIG (reference sequence). Trimming cost V 2 bases and J 7 bases, with 15 bases left between them. This CDR3 is built from 14 residues. The sequence was collected from a man aged 30 to 39 with Graves' ophthalmopathy. What was sequenced was blood. The chain combines TRBV30 with TRBJ2-1; D might be TRBD2 (5 bases). The CDR3 DNA reads as TGTGCCTGGAGTAAGGACTTAGCAGGAAATGAGCAGTTCTTC. Amino acid sequence: CAWSKDLAGNEQFF.